The 12 T cell receptor beta chains below all came from one sample that was sequenced in a study of regulatory T cells in long-lasting Graves disease (dated by TCRdb to the early 2020s). The label giving this sample's time point can be read as: persistent/refractory GD, antithyroid drugs over 5 years with positive TRAb. For both TCR sequencing and RNA sequencing, RNA was extracted from PBMCs in TRIzol. The library came from multiplex PCR. Sequencing instrument: Illumina HiSeq 4000. CDR3 regions were amplified by Arm-PCR with iRepertoire HTBI primers to construct TCR beta libraries. TCRdb reran the public reads through fastp at Q25 and MiXCR, keeping productive beta chains. Under each unique CDR3 protein, matching rows form one entry showing the most common genes and DNA. The sample has fewer than 600,000 distinct CDR3 sequences on record, approximately 23% of them singletons. The ten top clones hold around 12% of the sample.

The sequencing here drew on peripheral blood mononuclear cells (PBMCs), taken when the disease was refractory, from a patient treated with antithyroid drugs. These receptors originate from a female donor with Graves disease.

This clonotype has more than one count but fewer than ten. The junction differs from germline at one of its ends, possibly a read error. The chain has TRBV20-1 and TRBJ1-1, with D possibly being TRBD1 (6 bases). The CDR3 loop spans 14 amino acids. Germline V gives CDR1 DFQATT, CDR2 SNEGSKA (reference sequence). CDR3 loop: CSARVGGGGLAPPF. The CDR3 DNA follows: TGCAGTGCTAGAGTAGGAGGGGGAGGACTCGCTCCTCCATTT.

The rearrangement links TRBV5-1 to TRBJ2-7, with unresolved D. The CDR3 runs 15 residues. Germline V lookup: CDR1 SGHRS, CDR2 YFSETQ. With 3 bases removed from V and 0 bases from J, the gap between germline ends came to 13 bases. CDR3 residues: CASSSDGMFSYEQYF. The CDR3, as DNA: TGCGCCAGCAGCTCGGACGGAATGTTCTCCTACGAGCAGTACTTC. The complete variable domain, with remaining parts taken from reference TRBV5-1 and TRBJ2-7, reads KAGVTQTPRYLIKTRGQQVTLSCSPISGHRSVSWYQQTPGQGLQFLFEYFSETQRNKGNFPGRFSGRQFSNSRSEMNVSTLELGDSALYLCASSSDGMFSYEQYFGPGTRLTVT.

This clonotype was detected ten times or more. The rearrangement links TRBV2 to TRBJ2-1; TRBD2 matches 9 bases. Looked up from germline, CDR1 is SNHLY and CDR2 is FYNNEI. CDR3 length equals 15 residues. J lost 0 bases, V lost 7 bases, and 4 bases had no gene match. The CDR3 spells CASKSSGNSYNEQFF. In DNA, the CDR3 is TGTGCCAGCAAGTCTAGCGGGAACTCCTACAATGAGCAGTTCTTC.

There are a few counts of this clonotype. The chain is built from TRBV19 and TRBJ1-5; D call uncertain. The CDR3 consists of 17 residues. From germline, CDR1 is LNHDA and CDR2 SQIVND (reference sequence). V was clipped by 8 bases and J by 2 bases, with 22 bases between them. DNA for the CDR3: TGTGCCAGTGGGGTTCCTCACCACTTAGGGCGCAATCAGCCCCAGCATTTT. Translated: CASGVPHHLGRNQPQHF.

This clonotype was counted between two and nine times. V is TRBV24-1 and J is TRBJ1-5, with a weak D call TRBD1 (6 bases). Trimming removed 5 bases at V and 2 bases at J, with 9 bases between. This CDR3 has 14 residues. The germline gives CDR1 KGHDR, CDR2 SFDVKD. CDR3 DNA sequence: TGTGCCACCAGTGGGGGGGCTCGCAATCAGCCCCAGCATTTT. Translation: CATSGGARNQPQHF.

This chain joins TRBV7-2 and TRBJ2-3; perhaps TRBD2 as D (6 bases). The CDR3 is 15 residues long. Per germline, CDR1 SGHTA and CDR2 FQGNSA. V lost 2 bases to trimming and J lost 1 base, with 10 bases between them. CDR3 loop: CASSLRASGTDTQYF. The CDR3 nucleotides read TGTGCCAGCAGCTTAAGGGCTAGCGGCACAGATACGCAGTATTTT.

V is TRBV3-1 and J is TRBJ1-3, with a weak D call TRBD1 (5 bases). Trimming took 6 bases from V and 4 from J, leaving 10 bases between them. CDR1 is LGHDT and CDR2 is YNNKEL in the germline V gene (reference sequence). The CDR3 has 13 residues. As DNA, the CDR3 is TGTGCCAGCAGTCAGGGACCAGGAAACACCATATATTTT. It encodes CASSQGPGNTIYF.

This clonotype was counted a few times. The chain has TRBV6-1 and TRBJ1-2, with a weak D call TRBD1 (5 bases). Trimming pared 5 bases from V and 7 bases from J, leaving 20 bases between. Germline lookup yields CDR1 MNHNS and CDR2 SASEGT. The CDR3 contains 15 residues. The CDR3 reads CASSLSGPSTGGYTF. The CDR3 DNA is TGTGCCAGCAGTCTATCGGGACCTTCTACGGGTGGCTACACCTTC.

CDR3 amino acids: CSASGGADTGELFF. DNA of the CDR3: TGCAGTGCTAGCGGGGGGGCTGACACCGGGGAGCTGTTTTTT. The chain employs TRBV20-1 and TRBJ2-2; TRBD2 matches 8 bases. The ends lost 3 bases at V and 3 bases at J; junction bases unmatched: 3. The length of the CDR3 is 14 residues. The germline CDR1 and CDR2 sequences are DFQATT and SNEGSKA (reference sequence).

V and J are TRBV18 and TRBJ1-2; TRBD1 matches 10 bases. Per germline, CDR1 KGHSH and CDR2 LQKENI. J gave up 2 bases and V 3 bases, and 6 bases lay outside the gene matches. The CDR3 has 16 residues. The CDR3 loop reads CASSPTGQGTNYGYTF. CDR3 coding DNA: TGTGCCAGCTCACCGACGGGACAGGGGACGAACTATGGCTACACCTTC.

This clonotype has only one observation. The V call is TRBV9, the J call TRBJ2-5; no clear D gene. The CDR3 is 13 amino acids. V was clipped by 0 bases and J by 5 bases, with 8 bases between them. Germline values: CDR1 SGDLS, CDR2 YYNGEE. In DNA, the CDR3 is TGTGCCAGCAGCGTAGATGGGGATGAGACCCAGTACTTC. Translating it yields CASSVDGDETQYF.

With regard to this clonotype: Possible read error: a much larger clone is one base away. The CDR3 reads CASSYSDKTGTIRYGYTF. The CDR3, as DNA: TGTGCCAGCAGTTACTCCGACAAGACAGGGACAATCCGCTATGGCTACACCTTC. The V call is TRBV6-2 or TRBV6-3, the J call TRBJ1-2; 7 positions match TRBD1. From germline, CDR1 is MNHEY and CDR2 SVGEGT. Losses at the gene ends were 0 bases for V and 4 bases for J; bases not matched to a gene: 14. CDR3 length equals 18 residues.